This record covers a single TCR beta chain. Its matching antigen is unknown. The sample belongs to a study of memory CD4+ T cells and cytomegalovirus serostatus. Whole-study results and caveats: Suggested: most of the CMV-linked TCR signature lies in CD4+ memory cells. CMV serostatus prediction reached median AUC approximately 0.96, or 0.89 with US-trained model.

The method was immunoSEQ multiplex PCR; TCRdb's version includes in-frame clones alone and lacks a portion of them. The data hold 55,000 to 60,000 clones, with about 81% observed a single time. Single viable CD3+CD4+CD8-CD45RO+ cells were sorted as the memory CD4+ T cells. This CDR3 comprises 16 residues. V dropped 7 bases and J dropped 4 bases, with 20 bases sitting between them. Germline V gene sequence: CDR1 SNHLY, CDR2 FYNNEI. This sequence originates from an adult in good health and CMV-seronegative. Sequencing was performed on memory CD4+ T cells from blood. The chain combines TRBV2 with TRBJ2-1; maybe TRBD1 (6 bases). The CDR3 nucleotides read TGTGCCAGCAATAGAGGACTCCGGCAGGGGTACAATGAGCAGTTCTTC. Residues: CASNRGLRQGYNEQFF. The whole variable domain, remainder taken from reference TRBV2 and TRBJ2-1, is EPEVTQTPSHQVTQMGQEVILRCVPISNHLYFYWYRQILGQKVEFLVSFYNNEISEKSEIFDDQFSVERPDGSNFTLKIRSTKLEDSAMYFCASNRGLRQGYNEQFFGPGTRLTVL.